Shown below are 29 T cell receptor beta chains from a single sample sequenced in a study of monozygotic twins with cystic fibrosis. TCRdb keeps only in-frame clones here, not all; method: immunoSEQ multiplex PCR. The sample records some 14,000 clones, over 85% being singletons. The material sequenced was blood. The receptor set was obtained from a girl aged 2 to 10 with cystic fibrosis.

V is TRBV27 and J is TRBJ2-3; the match to TRBD2 covers 13 bases. With 5 bases clipped from V and 1 base from J, the junction kept 3 bases outside the gene matches. Germline V gene lookup returns CDR1 MNHEY and CDR2 SMNVEV (reference sequence). The CDR3 covers 16 residues. This CDR3 reads CASSLGTSGGTDTQYF. The CDR3 DNA follows: TGTGCCAGCAGTCTCGGGACTAGCGGGGGCACAGATACGCAGTATTTT.

The chain couples TRBV7-6 to TRBJ2-7, with unresolved D. Per the germline V gene, CDR1 is SGHVS and CDR2 is FNYEAQ. CDR3 length: 13 amino acids. The V end was cut by 5 bases, the J end by 6 bases, with 14 bases between. The CDR3, as DNA: TGTGCCAGCAGCCGAACAATACAGTCCGAGCAGTACTTC. As protein: CASSRTIQSEQYF.

The gene calls are TRBV14 and TRBJ1-4; 7 bases agree with TRBD1. The germline V gene encodes CDR1 SGHDN and CDR2 FVKESK. CDR3 length equals 14 residues. V lost 2 bases, J lost 6 bases, and 3 bases stayed unmatched. The CDR3 bases are TGTGCCAGCAGCCAACAGGGGGTCTATGAAAAACTGTTTTTT. Its translation is CASSQQGVYEKLFF.

The chain couples TRBV7-2 to TRBJ2-7; D may correspond to TRBD1 or TRBD2 (5 bases each). The V end was cut by 5 bases, the J end by 2 bases, with 13 bases between. There are 14 residues in the CDR3. Germline assignment: CDR1 SGHTA and CDR2 FQGNSA. CDR3 in amino acids: CASSTGLGTYEQYF. In DNA, the CDR3 is TGTGCCAGCAGCACAGGACTGGGGACCTACGAGCAGTACTTC.

The rearrangement joins TRBV18 to TRBJ1-5, with D tentatively TRBD1 (6 bases). Trimming removed 2 bases at V and 6 bases at J, with 17 bases between. This CDR3 is 16 amino acids long. Germline V gene data show CDR1 as KGHSH and CDR2 as LQKENI. For the CDR3, the DNA is TGTGCCAGCTCACCAAGCGGAGGGGGGTTGGGTCAGCCCCAGCATTTT. Its translation: CASSPSGGGLGQPQHF. Drawing the rest from reference TRBV18 and TRBJ1-5, the complete variable domain is NAGVMQNPRHLVRRRGQEARLRCSPMKGHSHVYWYRQLPEEGLKFMVYLQKENIIDESGMPKERFSAEFPKEGPSILRIQQVVRGDSAAYFCASSPSGGGLGQPQHFGDGTRLSIL.

This chain connects TRBV27 to TRBJ2-7; a possible D gene is TRBD1 (6 bases). Germline lookup yields CDR1 MNHEY and CDR2 SMNVEV (reference sequence). The ends were cut back, 5 bases at V and 2 bases at J, with 10 bases in the middle. The CDR3 totals 13 residues. The CDR3 nucleotides read TGTGCCAGCAGTGCCGGGACAACCTACGAGCAGTACTTC. Its protein product is CASSAGTTYEQYF.

The V and J genes are TRBV7-9 and TRBJ2-2; D remains ambiguous. Germline V gene lookup returns CDR1 SEHNR and CDR2 FQNEAQ (reference sequence). The CDR3 sequence is 14 residues long. V lost 8 bases and J 1 base, leaving 11 bases between the germline ends. DNA for the CDR3: TGTGCCAGCGGGCGAGTTCGGAACACCGGGGAGCTGTTTTTT. Translating it yields CASGRVRNTGELFF.

The chain carries TRBV15 and TRBJ1-5; tentatively, D is TRBD1 (5 bases). Germline CDR1 and CDR2: LNHNV and YYDKDF (reference sequence). The ends were cut back, 4 bases at V and 7 bases at J, with 17 bases in the middle. This CDR3 comprises 15 residues. CDR3 residues: CATSIRFGGRQPQHF. As DNA, the CDR3 is TGTGCCACCAGCATCCGCTTCGGGGGGAGGCAGCCCCAGCATTTT.

The V call is TRBV5-6, the J call TRBJ1-5; D is undetermined. Deletions cut 5 bases from V and 2 bases from J, with 5 bases between. CDR1 and CDR2 from the germline V gene are SGHDT and YYEEEE. CDR3 length equals 12 residues. This CDR3 is CASSWGNQPQHF. CDR3 DNA sequence: TGTGCCAGCAGTTGGGGCAATCAGCCCCAGCATTTT.

The rearrangement links TRBV7-9 to TRBJ2-3, with 8 bases lining up with TRBD2. V lost 5 bases to trimming and J lost 8 bases; unmatched junction nucleotides: 12. The CDR3 contains 15 residues. The V gene's germline CDR1 is SEHNR and CDR2 FQNEAQ (reference sequence). The CDR3 region is CASSPPAGGSSTQYF. CDR3 sequence (DNA): TGTGCCAGCAGCCCTCCCGCGGGAGGAAGCAGTACGCAGTATTTT.

The chain combines TRBV30 with TRBJ1-3, with D unresolved. Germline CDR1 is GTSNPN and CDR2 is SVGIG (reference sequence). The length of the CDR3 is 14 residues. V was trimmed by 1 base and J by 0 bases, leaving 7 bases between them. CDR3 coding DNA: TGTGCCTGGAGTGAACATAGCTCTGGAAACACCATATATTTT. Amino acid sequence: CAWSEHSSGNTIYF.

The V call is TRBV5-4, the J call TRBJ1-1; the D is unclear. Germline V CDR1 and CDR2: SGHNT, YYREEE (reference sequence). This CDR3 contains 14 residues. Between the trimmed V and J ends, which lost 1 base and 1 base, there was a span of 8 bases. The CDR3 reads CASSLPGENTEAFF. For the CDR3, the DNA is TGTGCCAGCAGCTTGCCAGGTGAGAACACTGAAGCTTTCTTT. The full variable domain, completed using reference TRBV5-4 and TRBJ1-1, is ETGVTQSPTHLIKTRGQQVTLRCSSQSGHNTVSWYQQALGQGPQFIFQYYREEENGRGNFPPRFSGLQFPNYSSELNVNALELDDSALYLCASSLPGENTEAFFGQGTRLTVV.

V gene TRBV7-6 combines with J gene TRBJ2-5; 8 bases agree with TRBD1. Germline assignment: CDR1 SGHVS and CDR2 FNYEAQ. The CDR3 spans 15 residues. The V and J ends lost 6 bases and 4 bases, in that order; junction bases with no gene match: 10. CDR3 region: CASSQRTGNLETQYF. The CDR3 DNA sequence: TGTGCCAGCAGTCAAAGGACAGGGAATCTAGAGACCCAGTACTTC.

The rearrangement joins TRBV11-3 to TRBJ2-7; 9 bases match TRBD1. V gave up 2 bases and J gave up 5 bases; unmatched junction bases: 4. Germline loops: CDR1 SGHNT, CDR2 YENEEA. The CDR3 has 14 residues. The CDR3 DNA follows: TGTGCCAGCAGCTTACCGGACAGGGGTGACGAGCAGTACTTC. This translates into CASSLPDRGDEQYF.

The V and J genes are TRBV19 and TRBJ1-5; possible D gene TRBD1, 5 bases. With 5 bases removed from V and 4 bases from J, the gap between germline ends came to 12 bases. CDR3 length: 14 residues. CDR1 is LNHDA and CDR2 is SQIVND in the germline V gene (reference sequence). Here the CDR3 DNA reads TGTGCCAGTAGTCTGGGCAGGGAGAATCAGCCCCAGCATTTT. Its protein product is CASSLGRENQPQHF.

V and J are TRBV11-2 and TRBJ2-1, with D uncertain. Germline CDR1 and CDR2: SGHAT and FQNNGV. V was clipped by 4 bases and J by 4 bases, with 17 bases between them. The length of the CDR3 is 16 residues. The CDR3 region has the DNA TGTGCCAGCAGCTCGACCCCGGCACCATCTTACAATGAGCAGTTCTTC. Its translation is CASSSTPAPSYNEQFF.

The chain uses TRBV15 and TRBJ2-7, with D hard to call. CDR3 length: 15 residues. Germline values: CDR1 LNHNV, CDR2 YYDKDF (reference sequence). Trimming pared 0 bases from V and 3 bases from J, leaving 12 bases between. The CDR3 loop reads CATSRELGLVYEQYF. The DNA for the CDR3 is TGTGCCACCAGCAGAGAGCTGGGGTTGGTCTACGAGCAGTACTTC.

The chain uses TRBV4-2 and TRBJ2-2; 13 nucleotides agree with TRBD2. The length of the CDR3 is 18 residues. Germline V lookup: CDR1 LGHNA, CDR2 YNFKEQ. V shed 0 bases and J 5 bases; nucleotides not matched to a gene: 6. As DNA, the CDR3 is TGTGCCAGCAGCCAAGATATGGGACTAGCGGGACGGACCGGGGAGCTGTTTTTT. This sequence encodes CASSQDMGLAGRTGELFF.

This chain links TRBV2 with TRBJ1-5; D is ambiguous. V gave up 1 base and J gave up 11 bases, with 21 bases separating them. There are 16 residues in the CDR3. Germline lookup yields CDR1 SNHLY and CDR2 FYNNEI. CDR3 DNA: TGTGCCAGCAGTGAAGATGCAGTCCACTCTCTAAAGGCCCAGCATTTT. This sequence encodes CASSEDAVHSLKAQHF.

The chain combines TRBV5-4 with TRBJ2-3; 7 bases match TRBD1. Trimming cost V 0 bases and J 0 bases; bases outside gene matches: 4. The CDR3 extends over 16 amino acids. Germline-derived CDR1 and CDR2 are SGHNT and YYREEE (reference sequence). DNA of the CDR3: TGTGCCAGCAGCTTGGCCGACAGGGCTAGCACAGATACGCAGTATTTT. Translating it yields CASSLADRASTDTQYF. Filled out from reference TRBV5-4 and TRBJ2-3, the complete variable domain reads ETGVTQSPTHLIKTRGQQVTLRCSSQSGHNTVSWYQQALGQGPQFIFQYYREEENGRGNFPPRFSGLQFPNYSSELNVNALELDDSALYLCASSLADRASTDTQYFGPGTRLTVL.

The rearrangement joins TRBV28 to TRBJ1-5, with D perhaps TRBD1 (5 bases). V lost 11 bases and J 2 bases, leaving 10 bases between the germline ends. Looked up from germline, CDR1 is MDHEN and CDR2 is SYDVKM. The CDR3 length is 12 residues. CDR3: CALGGGNQPQHF. CDR3 nucleotides: TGTGCCCTCGGGGGAGGCAATCAGCCCCAGCATTTT.

The chain joins TRBV5-8 to TRBJ2-3; D assignment may be TRBD1 or TRBD2 (6 bases each). Looked up from germline, CDR1 is SGHTS and CDR2 is YDEGEE. The CDR3 spans 14 residues. The CDR3 sequence is CVGGRRTSTDTQYF. CDR3 in DNA: TGTGTCGGGGGCCGAAGGACTAGCACAGATACGCAGTATTTT.

This chain connects TRBV27 to TRBJ2-1, with D perhaps TRBD2 (5 bases). The CDR3 length is 11 residues. Germline V CDR1 and CDR2: MNHEY, SMNVEV (reference sequence). Between the trimmed V and J ends, which lost 6 bases and 6 bases, there was a span of 6 bases. The CDR3 region is CASSRGNEQFF. CDR3 sequence (DNA): TGTGCCAGCAGCCGGGGCAATGAGCAGTTCTTC.

The chain uses TRBV6-4 and TRBJ2-3; D ambiguous. The CDR3 is 16 amino acids. The V and J ends lost 4 bases and 1 base respectively, with 15 bases between them. The germline V gene encodes CDR1 MRHNA and CDR2 SNTAGT. The chain's CDR3 is CASSVVGDGGTDTQYF. The DNA of the CDR3 is TGTGCCAGCAGTGTCGTTGGGGATGGAGGCACAGATACGCAGTATTTT.

The gene calls are TRBV21-1 and TRBJ2-6; TRBD1 is the table's D call, not checked against the DNA. TRBV21-1 is listed as a pseudogene. The CDR3 loop spans 17 amino acids. This chain's CDR3 is CASRSQGAPPGANVLTF. Written as DNA, the CDR3 is TGTGCCAGCAGGTCACAGGGGGCCCCCCCTGGGGCCAACGTCCTGACTTTC.

The chain uses TRBV2 and TRBJ1-1, with a tentative D call TRBD1 (5 bases). This CDR3 region has 18 residues. Trimming removed 6 bases from V and 1 base from J, with 24 bases in between. Germline assignment: CDR1 SNHLY and CDR2 FYNNEI. The CDR3 DNA follows: TGTGCCAGCAGCCTAGACCCTTGGAGGGGTGTACGGAACACTGAAGCTTTCTTT. Encoded protein: CASSLDPWRGVRNTEAFF.

The J gene is TRBJ2-4, the V gene TRBV18, with 9 bases that match TRBD2. The V and J ends lost 3 bases and 2 bases, in that order; junction bases with no gene match: 11. This CDR3 region has 18 residues. Germline CDR1 reads KGHSH; CDR2 reads LQKENI. Here the CDR3 DNA reads TGTGCCAGCTCACCGAGGCTAGCGGGACCGGAGACCAAAAACATTCAGTACTTC. It codes for CASSPRLAGPETKNIQYF.

The chain is built from TRBV19 and TRBJ2-4, with 12 positions matching TRBD1. There are 17 residues in the CDR3. V lost 6 bases and J lost 0; bases outside the gene matches: 6. Looked up from germline, CDR1 is LNHDA and CDR2 is SQIVND (reference sequence). The CDR3 DNA sequence: TGTGCCAGTAGGGGGACAGGGGGCCTTCTAGCCAAAAACATTCAGTACTTC. It yields the protein CASRGTGGLLAKNIQYF.

This rearrangement joins TRBV19 to TRBJ2-2; 11 positions match TRBD2. Germline V gene sequence: CDR1 LNHDA, CDR2 SQIVND (reference sequence). The CDR3 is 16 residues long. Trimming removed 3 bases from V and 5 bases from J; junction bases left unmatched: 5. This chain's CDR3 is CASSIRPSGRTGELFF. The CDR3 nucleotides are TGTGCCAGTAGTATCCGTCCTAGCGGGAGGACCGGGGAGCTGTTTTTT.